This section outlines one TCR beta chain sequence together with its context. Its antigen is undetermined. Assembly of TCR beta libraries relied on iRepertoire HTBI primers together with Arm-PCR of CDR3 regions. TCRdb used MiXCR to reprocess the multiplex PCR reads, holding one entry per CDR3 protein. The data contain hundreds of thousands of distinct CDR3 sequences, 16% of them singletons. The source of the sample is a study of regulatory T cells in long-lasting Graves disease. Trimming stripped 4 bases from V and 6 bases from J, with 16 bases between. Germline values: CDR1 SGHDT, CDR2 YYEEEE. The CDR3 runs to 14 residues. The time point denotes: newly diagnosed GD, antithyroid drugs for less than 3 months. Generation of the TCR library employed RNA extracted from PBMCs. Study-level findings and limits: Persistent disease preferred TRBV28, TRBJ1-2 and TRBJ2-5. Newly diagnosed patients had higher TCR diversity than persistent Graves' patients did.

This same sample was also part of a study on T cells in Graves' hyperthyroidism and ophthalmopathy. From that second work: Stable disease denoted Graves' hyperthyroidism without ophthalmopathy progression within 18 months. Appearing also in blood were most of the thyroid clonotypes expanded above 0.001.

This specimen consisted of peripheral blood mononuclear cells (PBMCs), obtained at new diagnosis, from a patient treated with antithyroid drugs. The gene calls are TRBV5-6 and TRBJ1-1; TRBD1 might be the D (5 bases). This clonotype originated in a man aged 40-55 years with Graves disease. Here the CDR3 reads CASSPNVWDAEAFF. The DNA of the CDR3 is TGTGCCAGCAGCCCAAACGTCTGGGACGCTGAAGCTTTCTTT.